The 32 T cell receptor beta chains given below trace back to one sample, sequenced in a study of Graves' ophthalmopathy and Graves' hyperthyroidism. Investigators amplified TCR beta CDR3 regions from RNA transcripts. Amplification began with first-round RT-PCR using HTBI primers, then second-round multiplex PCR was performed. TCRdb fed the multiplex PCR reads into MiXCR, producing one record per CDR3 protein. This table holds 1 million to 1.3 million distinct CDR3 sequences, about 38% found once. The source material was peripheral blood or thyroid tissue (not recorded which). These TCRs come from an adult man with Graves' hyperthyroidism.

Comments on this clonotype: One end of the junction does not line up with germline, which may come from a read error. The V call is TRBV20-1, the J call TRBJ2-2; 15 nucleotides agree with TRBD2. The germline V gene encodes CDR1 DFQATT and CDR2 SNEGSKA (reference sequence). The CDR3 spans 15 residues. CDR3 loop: CSVRTSGGALGEPFF. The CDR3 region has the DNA TGCAGTGTTAGGACTAGCGGGGGGGCACTCGGGGAGCCGTTTTTT.

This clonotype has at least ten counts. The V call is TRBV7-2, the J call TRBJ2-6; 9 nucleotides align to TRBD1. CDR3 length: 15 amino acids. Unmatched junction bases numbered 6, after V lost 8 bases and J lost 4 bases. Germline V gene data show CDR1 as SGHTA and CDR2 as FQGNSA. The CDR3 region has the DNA TGTGCCAGCGCGCGGACAGGGGACGGGGCCAACGTCCTGACTTTC. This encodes CASARTGDGANVLTF.

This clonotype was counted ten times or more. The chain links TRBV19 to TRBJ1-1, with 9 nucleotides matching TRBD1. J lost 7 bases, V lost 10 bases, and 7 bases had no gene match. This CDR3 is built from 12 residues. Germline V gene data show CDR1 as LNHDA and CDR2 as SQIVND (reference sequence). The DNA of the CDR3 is TGTGCCACCATACAGGGGGCGAATGAAGCTTTCTTT. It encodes CATIQGANEAFF.

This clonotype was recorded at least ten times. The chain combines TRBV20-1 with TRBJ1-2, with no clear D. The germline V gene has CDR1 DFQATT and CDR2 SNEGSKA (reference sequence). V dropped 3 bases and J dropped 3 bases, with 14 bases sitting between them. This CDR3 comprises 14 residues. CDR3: CSARRKSQDYGYTF. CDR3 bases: TGCAGTGCTAGGCGAAAGAGCCAGGACTATGGCTACACCTTC.

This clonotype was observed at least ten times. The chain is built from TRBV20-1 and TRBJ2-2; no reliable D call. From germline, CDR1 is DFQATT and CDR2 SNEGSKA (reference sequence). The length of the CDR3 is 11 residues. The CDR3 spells CSATNTGELFF. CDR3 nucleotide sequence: TGCAGCGCCACCAACACCGGGGAGCTGTTTTTT.

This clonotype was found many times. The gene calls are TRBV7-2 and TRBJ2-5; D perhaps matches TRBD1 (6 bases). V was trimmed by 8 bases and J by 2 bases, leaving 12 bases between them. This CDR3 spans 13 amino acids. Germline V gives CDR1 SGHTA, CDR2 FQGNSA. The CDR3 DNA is TGTGCCAGCGCCCGACAGGTGCAAGAGACCCAGTACTTC. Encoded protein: CASARQVQETQYF.

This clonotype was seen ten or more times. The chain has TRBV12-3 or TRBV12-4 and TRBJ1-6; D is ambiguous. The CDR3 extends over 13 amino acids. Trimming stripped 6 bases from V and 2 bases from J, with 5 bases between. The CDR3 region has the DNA TGTGCCAGCAGCCCCGCCTATAATTCACCCCTCCACTTT. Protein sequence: CASSPAYNSPLHF.

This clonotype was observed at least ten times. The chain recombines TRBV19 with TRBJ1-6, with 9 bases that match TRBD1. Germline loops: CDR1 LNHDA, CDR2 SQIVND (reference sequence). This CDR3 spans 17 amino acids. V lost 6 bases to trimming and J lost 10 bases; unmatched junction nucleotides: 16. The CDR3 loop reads CASSRQGGTTSGSPLHF. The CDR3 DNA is TGTGCCAGTAGCAGACAGGGGGGGACCACTAGTGGATCACCCCTCCACTTT.

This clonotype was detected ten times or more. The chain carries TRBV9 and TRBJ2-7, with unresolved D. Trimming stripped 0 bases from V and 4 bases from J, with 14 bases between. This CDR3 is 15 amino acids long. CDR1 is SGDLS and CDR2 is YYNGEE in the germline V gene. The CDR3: CASSVGVGFIYEQYF. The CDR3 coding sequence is TGTGCCAGCAGCGTAGGTGTCGGCTTCATATACGAGCAGTACTTC.

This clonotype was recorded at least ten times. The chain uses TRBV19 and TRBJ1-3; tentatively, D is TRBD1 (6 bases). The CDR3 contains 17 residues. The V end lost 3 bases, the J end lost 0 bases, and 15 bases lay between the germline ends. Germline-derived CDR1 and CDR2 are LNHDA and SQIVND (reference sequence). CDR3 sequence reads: CASSIEQGPTSGNTIYF. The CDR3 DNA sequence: TGTGCCAGTAGTATCGAACAGGGACCTACCTCTGGAAACACCATATATTTT.

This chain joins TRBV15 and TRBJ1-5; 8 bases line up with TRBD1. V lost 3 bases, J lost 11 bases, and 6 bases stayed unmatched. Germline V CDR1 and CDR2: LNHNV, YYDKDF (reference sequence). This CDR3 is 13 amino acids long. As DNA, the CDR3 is TGTGCCACCAGCAGGGACAGGGAAGAGACCCAGCATTTT. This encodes CATSRDREETQHF.

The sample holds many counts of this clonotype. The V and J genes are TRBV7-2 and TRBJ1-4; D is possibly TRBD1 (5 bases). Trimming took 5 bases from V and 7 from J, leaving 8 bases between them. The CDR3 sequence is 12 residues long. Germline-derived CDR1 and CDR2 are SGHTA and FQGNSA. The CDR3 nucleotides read TGTGCCAGCAGCCCCCAGGGTGAAAAACTGTTTTTT. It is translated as CASSPQGEKLFF.

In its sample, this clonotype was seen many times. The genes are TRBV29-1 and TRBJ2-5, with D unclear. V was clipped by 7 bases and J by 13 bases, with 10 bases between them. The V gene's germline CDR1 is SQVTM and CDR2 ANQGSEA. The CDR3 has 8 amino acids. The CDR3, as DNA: TGCAGCGCCCTGCCTGGGTACTTC. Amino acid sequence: CSALPGYF. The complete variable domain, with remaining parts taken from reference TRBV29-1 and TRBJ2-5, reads SAVISQKPSRDICQRGTSLTIQCQVDSQVTMMFWYRQQPGQSLTLIATANQGSEATYESGFVIDKFPISRPNLTFSTLTVSNMSPEDSSIYLCSALPGYFGPGTRLLVL.

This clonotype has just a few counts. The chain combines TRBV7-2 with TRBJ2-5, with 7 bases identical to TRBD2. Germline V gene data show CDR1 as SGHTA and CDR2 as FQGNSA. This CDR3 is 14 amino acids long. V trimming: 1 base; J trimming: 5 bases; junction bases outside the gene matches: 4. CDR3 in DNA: TGTGCCAGCAGCTTAGGGACTAGGGTGGAGACCCAGTACTTC. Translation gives CASSLGTRVETQYF.

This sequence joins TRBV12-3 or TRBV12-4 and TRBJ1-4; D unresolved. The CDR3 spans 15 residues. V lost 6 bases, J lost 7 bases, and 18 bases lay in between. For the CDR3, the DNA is TGTGCCAGCAGCCAGGATCAGGAGGGAGTTGAAAAACTGTTTTTT. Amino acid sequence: CASSQDQEGVEKLFF.

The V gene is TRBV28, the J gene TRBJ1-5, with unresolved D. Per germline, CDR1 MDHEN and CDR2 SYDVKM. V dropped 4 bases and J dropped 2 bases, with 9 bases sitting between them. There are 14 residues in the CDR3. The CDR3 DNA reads TGTGCCAGCAGTTCGATCGAGGGCAATCAGCCCCAGCATTTT. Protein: CASSSIEGNQPQHF.

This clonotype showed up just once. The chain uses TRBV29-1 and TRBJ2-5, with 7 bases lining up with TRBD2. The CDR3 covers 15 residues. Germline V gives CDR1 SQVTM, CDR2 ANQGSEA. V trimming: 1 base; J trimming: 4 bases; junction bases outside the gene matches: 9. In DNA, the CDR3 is TGCAGCGTTGAAGGGAGGAGCGGGGTAGGAGAGACCCAGTACTTC. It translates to CSVEGRSGVGETQYF.

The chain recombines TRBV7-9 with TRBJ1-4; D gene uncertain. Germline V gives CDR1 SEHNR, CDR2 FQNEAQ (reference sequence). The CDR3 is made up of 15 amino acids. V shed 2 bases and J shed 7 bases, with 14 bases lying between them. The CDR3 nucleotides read TGTGCCAGCAGCTTATCTAGCGGAGGCGGTGAAAAACTGTTTTTT. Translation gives CASSLSSGGGEKLFF. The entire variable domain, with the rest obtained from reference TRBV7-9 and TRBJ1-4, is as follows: DTGVSQNPRHKITKRGQNVTFRCDPISEHNRLYWYRQTLGQGPEFLTYFQNEAQLEKSRLLSDRFSAERPKGSFSTLEIQRTEQGDSAMYLCASSLSSGGGEKLFFGSGTQLSVL.

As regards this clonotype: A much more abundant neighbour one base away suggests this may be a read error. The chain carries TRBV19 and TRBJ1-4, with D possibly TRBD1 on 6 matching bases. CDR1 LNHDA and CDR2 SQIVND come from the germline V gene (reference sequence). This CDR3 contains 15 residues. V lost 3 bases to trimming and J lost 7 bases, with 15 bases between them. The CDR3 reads CASSIRRGISEKLFF. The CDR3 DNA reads TGTGCCAGTAGTATTCGGAGGGGGATTAGTGAAAAACTGTTTTTT.

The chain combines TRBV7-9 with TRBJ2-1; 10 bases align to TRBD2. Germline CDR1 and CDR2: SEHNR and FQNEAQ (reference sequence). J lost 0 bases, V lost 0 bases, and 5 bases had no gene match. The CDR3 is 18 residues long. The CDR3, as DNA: TGTGCCAGCAGCTTAGCTGGTGTAGCGGGAGGCTCCTACAATGAGCAGTTCTTC. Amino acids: CASSLAGVAGGSYNEQFF.

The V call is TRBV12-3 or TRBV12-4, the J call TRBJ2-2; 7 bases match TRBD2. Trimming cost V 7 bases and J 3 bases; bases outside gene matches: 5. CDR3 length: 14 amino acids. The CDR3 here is CASTAREDTGELFF. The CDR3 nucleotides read TGTGCCAGCACGGCCCGGGAGGACACCGGGGAGCTGTTTTTT.

The CDR3, as DNA: TGCGCCAGCAGCCAAGATTGGGGTTTGGCAGGTGTCCATCAAGAGACCCAGTACTTC. Protein: CASSQDWGLAGVHQETQYF. J is TRBJ2-5 and V is TRBV4-1; D unresolved. The germline V gene encodes CDR1 MGHRA and CDR2 YSYEKL. V was trimmed by 0 bases and J by 2 bases, leaving 22 bases between them. The CDR3 runs to 19 residues.

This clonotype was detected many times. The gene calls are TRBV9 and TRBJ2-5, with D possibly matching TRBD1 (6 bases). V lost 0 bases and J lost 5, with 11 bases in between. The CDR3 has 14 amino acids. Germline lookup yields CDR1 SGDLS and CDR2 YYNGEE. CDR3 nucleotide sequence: TGTGCCAGCAGCGTAGAGGCAGGGGAGGAGACCCAGTACTTC. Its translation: CASSVEAGEETQYF. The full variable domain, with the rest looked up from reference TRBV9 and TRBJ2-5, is DSGVTQTPKHLITATGQRVTLRCSPRSGDLSVYWYQQSLDQGLQFLIQYYNGEERAKGNILERFSAQQFPDLHSELNLSSLELGDSALYFCASSVEAGEETQYFGPGTRLLVL.

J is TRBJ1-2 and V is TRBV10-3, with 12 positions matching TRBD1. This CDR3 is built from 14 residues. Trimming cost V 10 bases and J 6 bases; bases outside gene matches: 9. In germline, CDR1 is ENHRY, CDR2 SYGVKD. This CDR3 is CATTPGQGAHGYTF. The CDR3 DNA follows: TGTGCCACAACACCGGGACAGGGGGCGCATGGCTACACCTTC.

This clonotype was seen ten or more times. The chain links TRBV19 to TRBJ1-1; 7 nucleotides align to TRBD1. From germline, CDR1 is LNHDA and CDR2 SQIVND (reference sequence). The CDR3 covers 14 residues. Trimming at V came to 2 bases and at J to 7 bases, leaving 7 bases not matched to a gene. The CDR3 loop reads CASSITPGQSEAFF. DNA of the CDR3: TGTGCCAGTAGTATAACCCCGGGACAGAGTGAAGCTTTCTTT.

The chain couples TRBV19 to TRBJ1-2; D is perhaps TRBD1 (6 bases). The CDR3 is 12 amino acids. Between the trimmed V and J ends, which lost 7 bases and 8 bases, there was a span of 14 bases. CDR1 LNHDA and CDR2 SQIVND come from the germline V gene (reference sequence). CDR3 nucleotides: TGTGCCAGTACTCAGGGGAATGGGGGCTACACCTTC. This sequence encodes CASTQGNGGYTF.

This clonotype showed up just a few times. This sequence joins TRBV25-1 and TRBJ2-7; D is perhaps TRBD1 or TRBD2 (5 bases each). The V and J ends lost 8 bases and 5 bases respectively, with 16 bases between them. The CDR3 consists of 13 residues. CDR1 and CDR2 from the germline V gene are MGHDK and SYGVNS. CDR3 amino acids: CASSPIGTHEQYF. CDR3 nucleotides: TGTGCCAGCTCACCCATTGGGACGCACGAGCAGTACTTC.

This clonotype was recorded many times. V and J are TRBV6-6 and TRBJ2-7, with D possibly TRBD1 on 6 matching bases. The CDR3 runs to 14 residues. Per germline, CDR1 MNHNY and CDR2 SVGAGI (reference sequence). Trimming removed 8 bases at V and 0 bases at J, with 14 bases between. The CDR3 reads CASRQRTASYEQYF. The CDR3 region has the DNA TGTGCCAGCCGACAACGGACAGCCTCCTACGAGCAGTACTTC.

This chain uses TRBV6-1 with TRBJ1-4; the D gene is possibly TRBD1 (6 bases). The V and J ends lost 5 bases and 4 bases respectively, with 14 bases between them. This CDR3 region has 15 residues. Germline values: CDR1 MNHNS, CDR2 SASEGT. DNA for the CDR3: TGTGCCAGCAGTTTAACAGGGTCTGGTAATGAAAAACTGTTTTTT. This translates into CASSLTGSGNEKLFF.

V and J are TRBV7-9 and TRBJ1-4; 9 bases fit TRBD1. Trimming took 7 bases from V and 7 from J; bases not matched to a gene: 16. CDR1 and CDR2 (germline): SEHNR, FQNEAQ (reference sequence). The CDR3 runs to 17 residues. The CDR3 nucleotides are TGTGCCAGCAACCCATATGGACAGGGGCGTGATGGTGAAAAACTGTTTTTT. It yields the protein CASNPYGQGRDGEKLFF.

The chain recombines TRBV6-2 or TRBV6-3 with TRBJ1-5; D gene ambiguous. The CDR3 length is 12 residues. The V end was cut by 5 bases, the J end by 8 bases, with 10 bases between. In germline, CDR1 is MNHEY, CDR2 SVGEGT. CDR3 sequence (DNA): TGTGCCAGCAGTACCCAAGATAAGCCCCAGCATTTT. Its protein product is CASSTQDKPQHF.

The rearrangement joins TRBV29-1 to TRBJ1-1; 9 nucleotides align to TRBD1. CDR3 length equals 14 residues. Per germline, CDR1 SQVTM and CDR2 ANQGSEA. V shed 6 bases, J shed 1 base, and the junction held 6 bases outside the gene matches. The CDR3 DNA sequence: TGCAGCGTGACGACAGGGGGTAGGAACACTGAAGCTTTCTTT. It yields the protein CSVTTGGRNTEAFF.